This entry describes one T cell receptor (beta chain). The target antigen is unknown. From the 5' RACE reads, TCRdb called clonotypes with MiXCR, one entry per CDR3 protein. The sample holds some 320,000 distinct CDR3 sequences; 8.7% are singletons and the top ten take more than 15%. The source of the sample is a study of T cells after yellow fever vaccination. Study summary: It was SMART-Seq v4 Ultra Low Input that prepared the fractions with low cell numbers. Study-wide results and limits: Most primary-vaccination clones reappeared after the booster (approximately 95% CD4, 75% to 90% CD8).

V dropped 4 bases and J dropped 0; count of bases not matched to a gene: 8. This CDR3 spans 17 amino acids. Germline V lookup: CDR1 SGHNT, CDR2 YYREEE (reference sequence). The origin of this receptor is a young man who received the YFV17D yellow fever vaccine. The specimen comprised PBMCs, sampled on the day of the first yellow fever vaccination. V usage is TRBV5-4 and J usage is TRBJ2-7; 12 nucleotides match TRBD2. The CDR3, as DNA: TGTGCCAGCAGCGGATGGACTAGCGGGGACTACTCCTACGAGCAGTACTTC. Translation gives CASSGWTSGDYSYEQYF.